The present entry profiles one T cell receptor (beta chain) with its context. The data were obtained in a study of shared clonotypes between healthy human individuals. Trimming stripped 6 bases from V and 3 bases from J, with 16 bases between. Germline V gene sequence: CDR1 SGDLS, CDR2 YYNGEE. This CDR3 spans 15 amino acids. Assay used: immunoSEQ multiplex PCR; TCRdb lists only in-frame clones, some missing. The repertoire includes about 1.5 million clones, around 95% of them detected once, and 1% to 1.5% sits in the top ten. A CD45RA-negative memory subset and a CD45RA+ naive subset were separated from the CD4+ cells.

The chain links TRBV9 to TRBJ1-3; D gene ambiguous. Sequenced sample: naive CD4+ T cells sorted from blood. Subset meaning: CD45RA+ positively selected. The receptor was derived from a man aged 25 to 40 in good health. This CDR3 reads CASTQDVGFGNTIYF. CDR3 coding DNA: TGTGCCAGCACCCAAGACGTAGGGTTTGGAAACACCATATATTTT.